This TCR beta chain was recorded in a study of CD8 T cells in Susac syndrome. Random hexamers were used to reverse transcribe an amount of 0.5 to 1 ug RNA. TCRdb processed the immunoSEQ multiplex PCR reads anew with MiXCR; each CDR3 protein has one entry. The profile shows 140,000 or so distinct CDR3 sequences, 94% of them singletons. Sequencing of TCR beta was performed on blood CD8+ and CD4+ T cells. Matched for age and sex, the controls were healthy donors. The CDR3 is made up of 13 amino acids. V lost 2 bases to trimming and J lost 4 bases, with 9 bases between them. Germline V gene lookup returns CDR1 SQVTM and CDR2 ANQGSEA.

Sequenced: CD4+ T cells from PBMCs. This sequence was found in a human donor in good health. This rearrangement joins TRBV29-1 to TRBJ1-3; the D is unclear. CDR3 protein: CSVERGRGNTIYF. CDR3 nucleotides: TGCAGCGTTGAAAGAGGGAGAGGAAACACCATATATTTT.